This passage covers 26 T cell receptor beta chains from one sample sequenced in a study of blood T cell repertoires in COVID-19. Method: immunoSEQ multiplex PCR; TCRdb's copy keeps in-frame clones and lacks some. The data hold approximately 240,000 clones, with about 82% observed a single time. Sequences were obtained from peripheral blood. The source of these receptors is a woman in her sixties or seventies with active or convalescent COVID-19.

A single count supports this clone. J is TRBJ2-2 and V is TRBV5-1; D may be TRBD1 (5 bases). Trimming removed 0 bases at V and 3 bases at J, with 9 bases between. The CDR3 is 15 residues long. Germline CDR1 reads SGHRS; CDR2 reads YFSETQ. The CDR3 DNA reads TGCGCCAGCAGCTTGGCCATGACAGACACCGGGGAGCTGTTTTTT. Translation: CASSLAMTDTGELFF.

CDR3 loop: CASSSGQAWNTEAFF. DNA for the CDR3: TGTGCCAGCAGCTCGGGACAGGCTTGGAACACTGAAGCTTTCTTT. The rearrangement joins TRBV7-3 to TRBJ1-1; TRBD1 agrees at 8 bases. Germline CDR1 and CDR2: SGHTA and FQGTGA. The CDR3 sequence is 15 residues long. The V gene end was trimmed by 4 bases and the J gene end by 1 base; junction bases not matched to a gene: 5.

The chain is built from TRBV28 and TRBJ1-3, with 8 nucleotides matching TRBD1. Per germline, CDR1 MDHEN and CDR2 SYDVKM. V lost 9 bases, J lost 11 bases, and 12 bases stayed unmatched. The CDR3 extends over 13 amino acids. CDR3 region: CASIPGQATSIYF. CDR3 nucleotide sequence: TGTGCCAGTATACCGGGACAGGCCACCTCCATATATTTT.

The table lists this clone with a count of one. The genes are TRBV24-1 and TRBJ2-7; 9 bases map to TRBD1. This CDR3 region has 13 residues. Germline CDR1 and CDR2: KGHDR and SFDVKD. Trimming cost V 4 bases and J 6 bases; bases outside gene matches: 3. CDR3 nucleotide sequence: TGTGCCACCAGTGAACAGGGGGCTCGCGAGCAGTACTTC. It yields the protein CATSEQGAREQYF.

The chain employs TRBV6-1 and TRBJ1-2, with 8 bases identical to TRBD1. V dropped 5 bases and J dropped 2; count of bases not matched to a gene: 4. This CDR3 region has 14 residues. Germline loops: CDR1 MNHNS, CDR2 SASEGT. CDR3 nucleotide sequence: TGTGCCAGCAGTAGGACAGGGAGAAACTATGGCTACACCTTC. Amino acids: CASSRTGRNYGYTF.

The J gene is TRBJ2-1, the V gene TRBV7-8, with a weak D call TRBD2 (5 bases). CDR3 length: 18 amino acids. Germline V lookup: CDR1 SGHVS, CDR2 FQNEAQ. The V end lost 4 bases, the J end lost 0 bases, and 19 bases lay between the germline ends. CDR3 in amino acids: CASSYRASHDRSYNEQFF. In nucleotides, the CDR3 is TGTGCCAGCAGCTATAGGGCTAGCCACGACCGCTCCTACAATGAGCAGTTCTTC.

The chain carries TRBV7-8 and TRBJ2-3, with D maybe TRBD2 (7 bases). The CDR3 extends over 16 amino acids. Trimming removed 1 base at V and 5 bases at J, with 16 bases between. Germline-derived CDR1 and CDR2 are SGHVS and FQNEAQ. CDR3 loop: CASSLVTGGPVDTQYF. CDR3 nucleotide sequence: TGTGCCAGCAGCTTAGTAACGGGGGGCCCAGTAGATACGCAGTATTTT. Full variable domain (missing parts from reference TRBV7-8 and TRBJ2-3): GAGVSQSPRYKVAKRGQDVALRCDPISGHVSLFWYQQALGQGPEFLTYFQNEAQLDKSGLPSDRFFAERPEGSVSTLKIQRTQQEDSAVYLCASSLVTGGPVDTQYFGPGTRLTVL.

V and J are TRBV7-2 and TRBJ1-1; a weak D match, TRBD1 (5 bases). The germline CDR1 and CDR2 sequences are SGHTA and FQGNSA. This CDR3 comprises 14 residues. With 4 bases removed from V and 4 bases from J, the gap between germline ends came to 13 bases. The CDR3 DNA reads as TGTGCCAGCAGCTGGACACCCGGGGGCACTGAAGCTTTCTTT. Translated, it gives CASSWTPGGTEAFF.

CDR3 amino acids: CATSRSIWEVAGGATMGEQFF. The CDR3 bases are TGTGCCACCAGCAGATCCATCTGGGAGGTTGCGGGAGGGGCTACAATGGGTGAGCAGTTCTTC. The chain recombines TRBV15 with TRBJ2-1; 9 positions match TRBD2. Germline V CDR1 and CDR2: LNHNV, YYDKDF (reference sequence). The trim removed 2 bases at V and 9 bases at J, leaving 26 bases unmatched. This CDR3 has 21 amino acids.

This chain links TRBV3-1 (or the pseudogene TRBV3-2) with TRBJ1-5; tentatively, D is TRBD1 (6 bases). The CDR3 spans 13 residues. The ends were cut back, 1 base at V and 6 bases at J, with 7 bases in the middle. CDR1 is LGHDT and CDR2 is YNNKEL in the germline V gene (reference sequence). CDR3 loop: CASSQVQGQPQHF. As DNA, the CDR3 is TGTGCCAGCAGCCAAGTACAGGGTCAGCCCCAGCATTTT.

The chain employs TRBV10-2 and TRBJ1-2, with TRBD1 identical over 7 bases. V was clipped by 11 bases and J by 1 base; unmatched bases: 16. Germline assignment: CDR1 WSHSY and CDR2 SAAADI. CDR3 length equals 16 residues. The CDR3 loop reads CAGLEGQKKNNYGYTF. CDR3 coding DNA: TGCGCCGGCCTTGAGGGACAGAAAAAAAATAACTATGGCTACACCTTC.

The chain combines TRBV21-1 with TRBJ2-5; the table names TRBD1, a call not compared with the DNA. TRBV21-1 is termed a pseudogene. The CDR3 contains 16 residues. The CDR3 sequence is CASSSGDNQYQETQYF. The CDR3 DNA reads as TGTGCCAGCAGCTCAGGGGACAACCAGTACCAAGAGACCCAGTACTTC.

V and J are TRBV4-2 and TRBJ1-3; no reliable D call. The CDR3 is 15 amino acids. Trimming removed 0 bases from V and 3 bases from J, with 9 bases in between. Germline-derived CDR1 and CDR2 are LGHNA and YNFKEQ. CDR3 region: CASSQDRSNGNTIYF. CDR3 DNA sequence: TGTGCCAGCAGCCAAGATCGGTCAAATGGAAACACCATATATTTT.

The gene calls are TRBV5-1 and TRBJ1-4; 7 bases align to TRBD1. The CDR3 spans 14 residues. Germline values: CDR1 SGHRS, CDR2 YFSETQ. V trimming: 0 bases; J trimming: 8 bases; junction bases outside the gene matches: 4. In DNA form, the CDR3 reads TGCGCCAGCAGCTTGGGGCAGGGGGAGGAAAAACTGTTTTTT. This encodes CASSLGQGEEKLFF.

The rearrangement joins TRBV27 to TRBJ1-6; no clear D. The V gene's germline CDR1 is MNHEY and CDR2 SMNVEV (reference sequence). CDR3 length equals 13 residues. V was pared by 4 bases and J by 3 bases, with 4 bases between. The CDR3 sequence: CASSSIYNSPLHF. The CDR3 DNA reads as TGTGCCAGCAGTTCTATCTATAATTCACCCCTCCACTTT.

The rearrangement links TRBV5-1 to TRBJ1-4; possible D gene TRBD1, 5 bases. Trimming removed 0 bases from V and 0 bases from J, with 9 bases in between. The CDR3 is 16 residues long. Germline V CDR1 and CDR2: SGHRS, YFSETQ. The CDR3 DNA reads TGCGCCAGCAGCTTGGACACAGGTCCAACTAATGAAAAACTGTTTTTT. Amino acids: CASSLDTGPTNEKLFF.

This rearrangement joins TRBV7-6 to TRBJ2-5, with a tentative D call TRBD2 (6 bases). The CDR3 is 15 residues long. Germline V CDR1 and CDR2: SGHVS, FNYEAQ. Trimming left V 7 bases short and J 2 bases short, with 17 bases between. The CDR3 protein is CASTRQGGGQETQYF. Written as DNA, the CDR3 is TGTGCCAGCACCAGACAAGGTGGGGGGCAAGAGACCCAGTACTTC. Full variable domain (missing parts from reference TRBV7-6 and TRBJ2-5): GAGVSQSPRYKVTKRGQDVALRCDPISGHVSLYWYRQALGQGPEFLTYFNYEAQQDKSGLPNDRFSAERPEGSISTLTIQRTEQRDSAMYRCASTRQGGGQETQYFGPGTRLLVL.

This chain connects TRBV3-1 (or the pseudogene TRBV3-2) to TRBJ1-2; a possible D gene is TRBD1 (5 bases). Deletions cut 3 bases from V and 6 bases from J, with 14 bases between. Per the germline V gene, CDR1 is LGHDT and CDR2 is YNNKEL (reference sequence). This CDR3 is built from 14 residues. The CDR3 region is CASSHSGTQNGYTF. CDR3 bases: TGTGCCAGCAGCCATTCCGGGACTCAGAATGGCTACACCTTC.

The sample holds one count of this clone. This chain uses TRBV6-4 with TRBJ2-7, with 7 bases identical to TRBD2. Trimming at V came to 9 bases and at J to 3 bases, leaving 5 bases not matched to a gene. The CDR3 extends over 12 amino acids. Germline V gene sequence: CDR1 MRHNA, CDR2 SNTAGT. DNA of the CDR3: TGTGCCAGGGGCGGGAGTGTCTACGAGCAGTACTTC. As protein: CARGGSVYEQYF.

As DNA, the CDR3 is TGTGCCAGTAGAGCAGTGCAGGGCTATGGCTACACCTTC. As protein: CASRAVQGYGYTF. This chain uses TRBV19 with TRBJ1-2; D is possibly TRBD1 (5 bases). V was clipped by 6 bases and J by 4 bases, with 12 bases between them. This CDR3 has 13 amino acids. Germline CDR1 is LNHDA and CDR2 is SQIVND (reference sequence).

The chain carries TRBV5-1 and TRBJ2-7, with a tentative D call TRBD2 (6 bases). The length of the CDR3 is 15 residues. In germline, CDR1 is SGHRS, CDR2 YFSETQ. Trimming stripped 0 bases from V and 2 bases from J, with 12 bases between. CDR3 coding DNA: TGCGCCAGCAGCTTGGCGTTCAAGCGGGCCTACGAGCAGTACGTC. It is translated as CASSLAFKRAYEQYV.

The V call is TRBV5-1, the J call TRBJ2-3, with 8 bases that match TRBD2. CDR1 SGHRS and CDR2 YFSETQ come from the germline V gene. This CDR3 contains 16 residues. J gave up 6 bases and V 0 bases, and 9 bases lay outside the gene matches. The CDR3 bases are TGCGCCAGCAGCTTGGGAGCGGGGGTCACCTGGGATACGCAGTATTTT. This encodes CASSLGAGVTWDTQYF.

The rearrangement joins TRBV27 to TRBJ2-7; no reliable D call. Germline V lookup: CDR1 MNHEY, CDR2 SMNVEV (reference sequence). This CDR3 is built from 9 residues. Trimming shortened V by 11 bases and J by 9 bases, and 11 bases separated the two germline ends. CDR3 in amino acids: CASQPGQYV. As DNA, the CDR3 is TGTGCCTCTCAACCCGGGCAGTACGTC.

This sequence joins TRBV2 and TRBJ1-1; 11 bases are shared with TRBD1. The germline V gene encodes CDR1 SNHLY and CDR2 FYNNEI. J gave up 4 bases and V 4 bases, and 8 bases lay outside the gene matches. The CDR3 is made up of 16 amino acids. The CDR3 DNA sequence: TGTGCCAGCAGTGGAGGACAGGGGGCGCCGGTCACTGAAGCTTTCTTT. Its translation: CASSGGQGAPVTEAFF.

This chain links TRBV2 with TRBJ2-1; 15 bases line up with TRBD2. The CDR3 sequence is 15 residues long. The V segment lost 3 bases and the J segment 6 bases; nucleotides outside the gene matches: 0. Germline V gene lookup returns CDR1 SNHLY and CDR2 FYNNEI. The DNA for the CDR3 is TGTGCCAGCAGTGAGGGACTAGCGGGGGGCAATGAGCAGTTCTTC. Amino acid sequence: CASSEGLAGGNEQFF.

V and J are TRBV19 and TRBJ2-3, with 10 bases lining up with TRBD2. Germline loops: CDR1 LNHDA, CDR2 SQIVND (reference sequence). V lost 3 bases and J lost 3; bases outside the gene matches: 12. This CDR3 region has 18 residues. The CDR3 sequence: CASSIRVSSGRRTDTQYF. The CDR3 DNA reads as TGTGCCAGTAGTATTCGGGTATCTAGCGGGAGAAGAACAGATACGCAGTATTTT.